The 20 T cell receptor beta chains given below trace back to one sample, sequenced in a study of blood T cells in healthy people across ages. Then a second PCR, running roughly 6 to 12 cycles, was carried out with a sample-barcoded 5' primer and a J-beta primer mix. One entry per CDR3 protein results from TCRdb running MiXCR on the 5' RACE reads. The table lists approximately 580,000 distinct CDR3 sequences, 24% of them singletons. These data are also associated with another study on T cells of mothers and their children.

Sequenced input: blood. Receptor source: a boy between 10 and 17 years old in good health.

V usage is TRBV9 and J usage is TRBJ2-2; 10 bases are shared with TRBD2. Germline CDR1 and CDR2: SGDLS and YYNGEE. The CDR3 spans 18 residues. V gave up 1 base and J gave up 2 bases; unmatched junction bases: 8. As DNA, the CDR3 is TGTGCCAGCAGCGTAACCAGCGGGAGGGCCATTAACACCGGGGAGCTGTTTTTT. Translating it yields CASSVTSGRAINTGELFF. Supplemented by reference TRBV9 and TRBJ2-2, the full variable domain reads DSGVTQTPKHLITATGQRVTLRCSPRSGDLSVYWYQQSLDQGLQFLIQYYNGEERAKGNILERFSAQQFPDLHSELNLSSLELGDSALYFCASSVTSGRAINTGELFFGEGSRLTVL.

This clonotype has at least ten counts. This rearrangement joins TRBV3-1 to TRBJ2-3, with D unclear. CDR1 LGHDT and CDR2 YNNKEL come from the germline V gene (reference sequence). Trimming stripped 7 bases from V and 7 bases from J, with 12 bases between. There are 12 residues in the CDR3. The chain's CDR3 is CASTPDGNTQYF. CDR3 nucleotide sequence: TGTGCCAGCACCCCCGACGGAAATACGCAGTATTTT.

There are a few counts of this clonotype. The chain combines TRBV9 with TRBJ2-7; D is possibly TRBD1 or TRBD2 (5 bases each). The V gene's germline CDR1 is SGDLS and CDR2 YYNGEE. Trimming stripped 3 bases from V and 6 bases from J, with 19 bases between. The CDR3 length is 15 residues. The DNA of the CDR3 is TGTGCCAGCAGCGGAACCGGGACCATGAACGCCGAGCAGTACTTC. Amino acids: CASSGTGTMNAEQYF. The entire variable domain, with the rest obtained from reference TRBV9 and TRBJ2-7, is as follows: DSGVTQTPKHLITATGQRVTLRCSPRSGDLSVYWYQQSLDQGLQFLIQYYNGEERAKGNILERFSAQQFPDLHSELNLSSLELGDSALYFCASSGTGTMNAEQYFGPGTRLTVT.

This clonotype was detected only a few times. This chain connects TRBV7-6 to TRBJ2-1; D is ambiguous. The CDR3 runs 16 residues. Germline loops: CDR1 SGHVS, CDR2 FNYEAQ. V shed 1 base and J shed 5 bases, with 15 bases lying between them. The CDR3, as DNA: TGTGCCAGCAGCTTAGAAACAGCCCCTAACCACAATGAGCAGTTCTTC. Translating it yields CASSLETAPNHNEQFF. The variable domain in full, with the rest retrieved from reference TRBV7-6 and TRBJ2-1, is GAGVSQSPRYKVTKRGQDVALRCDPISGHVSLYWYRQALGQGPEFLTYFNYEAQQDKSGLPNDRFSAERPEGSISTLTIQRTEQRDSAMYRCASSLETAPNHNEQFFGPGTRLTVL.

The rearrangement joins TRBV5-1 to TRBJ2-7, with 7 positions matching TRBD2. Germline CDR1 SGHRS, CDR2 YFSETQ. The CDR3 contains 14 residues. Unmatched junction bases numbered 6, after V lost 4 bases and J lost 2 bases. CDR3 region: CASSPGTTTYEQYF. The CDR3, as DNA: TGCGCCAGCAGCCCCGGGACTACCACCTACGAGCAGTACTTC. The whole variable domain, filled in from reference TRBV5-1 and TRBJ2-7, reads KAGVTQTPRYLIKTRGQQVTLSCSPISGHRSVSWYQQTPGQGLQFLFEYFSETQRNKGNFPGRFSGRQFSNSRSEMNVSTLELGDSALYLCASSPGTTTYEQYFGPGTRLTVT.

This chain joins TRBV6-5 and TRBJ2-5; TRBD2 agrees at 7 bases. The CDR3 contains 17 residues. CDR1 MNHEY and CDR2 SVGAGI come from the germline V gene. With V trimmed by 0 bases and J by 4 bases, 11 bases remained unmatched. This chain's CDR3 is CASSYSIRSGGGETQYF. The CDR3 bases are TGTGCCAGCAGTTACTCGATAAGGTCTGGGGGGGGAGAGACCCAGTACTTC.

This clonotype was observed many times. The rearrangement links TRBV7-9 to TRBJ1-4, with 9 bases that match TRBD1. V lost 5 bases, J lost 8 bases, and 6 bases stayed unmatched. Per the germline V gene, CDR1 is SEHNR and CDR2 is FQNEAQ (reference sequence). This CDR3 has 14 residues. CDR3 protein: CASSGTGRQEKLFF. Written as DNA, the CDR3 is TGTGCCAGCAGCGGGACAGGGAGGCAGGAAAAACTGTTTTTT.

The chain employs TRBV2 and TRBJ1-2; perhaps TRBD1 as D (5 bases). Germline V lookup: CDR1 SNHLY, CDR2 FYNNEI. V was cut by 6 bases and J by 6 bases, with 20 bases left in between. CDR3 length: 15 residues. The CDR3: CASSERGREPHGYTF. CDR3 bases: TGTGCCAGCAGCGAGAGGGGCAGGGAGCCCCATGGCTACACCTTC. Complete variable domain (other parts from reference TRBV2 and TRBJ1-2): EPEVTQTPSHQVTQMGQEVILRCVPISNHLYFYWYRQILGQKVEFLVSFYNNEISEKSEIFDDQFSVERPDGSNFTLKIRSTKLEDSAMYFCASSERGREPHGYTFGSGTRLTVV.

This clonotype was seen a handful of times. V gene TRBV14 combines with J gene TRBJ2-5, with D possibly being TRBD2 (6 bases). The J call may be wrong; the DNA end is better matched by TRBJ2-1. Per germline, CDR1 SGHDN and CDR2 FVKESK. The CDR3 covers 18 residues. DNA of the CDR3: TGTGCCAGCAGCCAAGTGATCACCGGGACCCCGGGGGTCGATGAGCAGTTCTTC. It encodes CASSQVITGTPGVDEQFF.

The gene calls are TRBV28 and TRBJ2-7, with 8 bases fitting TRBD1. This CDR3 has 15 residues. V shed 5 bases, J shed 2 bases, and the junction held 8 bases outside the gene matches. CDR1 and CDR2 from the germline V gene are MDHEN and SYDVKM. CDR3 sequence: CASSLATGGTYEQYF. The CDR3 nucleotides are TGTGCCAGCAGTCTGGCTACAGGGGGGACCTACGAGCAGTACTTC.

The chain joins TRBV24-1 to TRBJ2-3; a possible D gene is TRBD2 (5 bases). The CDR3 sequence is 14 residues long. Trimming stripped 6 bases from V and 2 bases from J, with 11 bases between. Germline CDR1 reads KGHDR; CDR2 reads SFDVKD. CDR3 in DNA: TGTGCCACCAGTTCCCGGGAACCCACAGATACGCAGTATTTT. Translating gives CATSSREPTDTQYF.

The rearrangement uses TRBV10-3 and TRBJ2-1; D is possibly TRBD1 (5 bases). The CDR3 contains 13 residues. Deletions cut 3 bases from V and 7 bases from J, with 10 bases between. Germline loops: CDR1 ENHRY, CDR2 SYGVKD. CDR3 nucleotides: TGTGCCATCAGTGAAAGGGGTATGAATGAGCAGTTCTTC. Protein sequence: CAISERGMNEQFF.

The chain combines TRBV15 with TRBJ2-5, with 8 bases matching TRBD1. The J call may be incorrect, as the DNA end agrees better with TRBJ2-7. CDR3 length: 16 residues. Germline loops: CDR1 LNHNV, CDR2 YYDKDF (reference sequence). CDR3: CATSSVTGVNSYEQYF. CDR3 nucleotide sequence: TGTGCCACCAGCAGCGTGACAGGGGTAAACTCCTACGAGCAGTACTTC.

This clonotype occurred many times. V is TRBV7-9 and J is TRBJ2-1; a possible D gene is TRBD2 (5 bases). The CDR3 sequence is 15 residues long. The ends were cut back, 5 bases at V and 8 bases at J, with 19 bases in the middle. In germline, CDR1 is SEHNR, CDR2 FQNEAQ (reference sequence). The CDR3 DNA follows: TGTGCCAGCAGCGCGTCGACCCGGAGGATGGATGAGCAGTTCTTC. Protein sequence: CASSASTRRMDEQFF. Full variable domain (missing parts from reference TRBV7-9 and TRBJ2-1): DTGVSQNPRHKITKRGQNVTFRCDPISEHNRLYWYRQTLGQGPEFLTYFQNEAQLEKSRLLSDRFSAERPKGSFSTLEIQRTEQGDSAMYLCASSASTRRMDEQFFGPGTRLTVL.

The CDR3, as DNA: TGTGCCAGCAGCAAGGGGTCCCTGCCTGAACGGGCACAGACTCTCCAAGAGACCCAGTACTTC. Its protein product is CASSKGSLPERAQTLQETQYF. V usage is TRBV21-1 and J usage is TRBJ2-5; the table's D call, TRBD1, has no DNA check behind it. TRBV21-1 is an annotated pseudogene. CDR3 length: 21 residues.

The J gene is TRBJ1-5, the V gene TRBV7-9, with D hard to call. The germline CDR1 and CDR2 sequences are SEHNR and FQNEAQ (reference sequence). The CDR3 loop spans 16 amino acids. The V end was cut by 1 base, the J end by 1 base, with 11 bases between. The CDR3 DNA reads as TGTGCCAGCAGCTTAGGGGGATACGAGAGCAATCAGCCCCAGCATTTT. Amino acids: CASSLGGYESNQPQHF.

This clonotype was observed a few times. The chain uses TRBV20-1 and TRBJ2-7; weak D call: TRBD1 (7 bases). V lost 3 bases to trimming and J lost 4 bases, with 13 bases between them. Germline CDR1 DFQATT, CDR2 SNEGSKA (reference sequence). CDR3 length: 13 residues. This CDR3 reads CSARGQGGYEQYF. CDR3 sequence (DNA): TGCAGTGCTAGGGGGCAGGGGGGATACGAGCAGTACTTC.

This clonotype was observed a handful of times. The chain joins TRBV7-2 to TRBJ1-1, with TRBD1 identical over 7 bases. CDR3 length equals 14 residues. In germline, CDR1 is SGHTA, CDR2 FQGNSA. V dropped 4 bases and J dropped 1; count of bases not matched to a gene: 3. CDR3 amino acids: CASSSWTGNTEAFF. Written as DNA, the CDR3 is TGTGCCAGCAGCTCATGGACAGGGAACACTGAAGCTTTCTTT.

This clonotype was counted ten times or more. The chain recombines TRBV20-1 with TRBJ2-2; 8 positions match TRBD1. This CDR3 is 16 amino acids long. Germline values: CDR1 DFQATT, CDR2 SNEGSKA (reference sequence). J was trimmed by 3 bases and V by 0 bases; bases with no gene match: 6. The CDR3 region has the DNA TGCAGTGCTAGAGATGCGCTGACAGGGGACACCGGGGAGCTGTTTTTT. This gives the protein CSARDALTGDTGELFF.

This clonotype came up a few times. J is TRBJ2-1 and V is TRBV11-2; D is uncertain. CDR1 is SGHAT, CDR2 FQNNGV, per germline. V shed 0 bases and J shed 8 bases, with 14 bases lying between them. The CDR3 loop spans 15 amino acids. The CDR3 region is CASSLDYLLGDEQFF. The CDR3, as DNA: TGTGCCAGCAGCTTAGATTATTTGTTAGGTGATGAGCAGTTCTTC.